This entry lists 31 T cell receptor beta chains sequenced from one sample in a study of shared clonotypes between healthy human individuals. The method was immunoSEQ multiplex PCR; TCRdb's version includes in-frame clones alone and lacks a portion of them. The profile shows around 700,000 clones, less than 80% of them singletons. The sequencing input was memory CD4+ T cells sorted from blood. Subset denoted: CD45RA-negative fraction. Receptors were obtained from a woman in her 30s in good health.

The chain employs TRBV18 and TRBJ2-2; tentatively, D is TRBD1 (5 bases). CDR1 is KGHSH, CDR2 LQKENI, per germline. The CDR3 covers 14 residues. V lost 4 bases, J lost 2 bases, and 8 bases lay in between. The DNA of the CDR3 is TGTGCCAGCTCACTGACAGCCAACACCGGGGAGCTGTTTTTT. It translates to CASSLTANTGELFF.

This sequence joins TRBV16 and TRBJ2-1; no definite D call. Germline CDR1 is KGHSY and CDR2 is FQNENV. This CDR3 is built from 17 residues. V lost 0 bases and J 0 bases, leaving 12 bases between the germline ends. CDR3: CASSQSHDSSSYNEQFF. CDR3 nucleotides: TGTGCCAGCAGCCAATCGCATGACTCAAGCTCCTACAATGAGCAGTTCTTC.

The genes are TRBV19 and TRBJ2-2; D is ambiguous. Trimming stripped 4 bases from V and 6 bases from J, with 9 bases between. Germline V lookup: CDR1 LNHDA, CDR2 SQIVND (reference sequence). This CDR3 spans 13 amino acids. The CDR3 coding sequence is TGTGCCAGTAGTAGGAAGGAACCCGGGGAGCTGTTTTTT. It encodes CASSRKEPGELFF.

As for this clone: Since a much larger clone is just one base distant, this may be a read error. The chain carries TRBV4-2 and TRBJ2-5; 8 nucleotides agree with TRBD2. The J call may be faulty, since TRBJ2-7 better matches the DNA end. Germline V lookup: CDR1 LGHNA, CDR2 YNFKEQ. The CDR3 sequence is 13 residues long. This CDR3 reads CASSLREGYEQYF. CDR3 DNA sequence: TGTGCCAGCAGTCTCCGGGAGGGCTACGAGCAGTACTTC.

The chain combines TRBV5-6 with TRBJ2-2; D is perhaps TRBD1 (6 bases). Germline values: CDR1 SGHDT, CDR2 YYEEEE. This CDR3 has 14 amino acids. Trimming took off 1 base at V and 6 bases at J, with 10 bases between the two ends. Written as DNA, the CDR3 is TGTGCCAGCAGCTTGTGGTCAGGGGCCGGGGAGCTGTTTTTT. The encoded protein is CASSLWSGAGELFF. Drawing the rest from reference TRBV5-6 and TRBJ2-2, the complete variable domain is DAGVTQSPTHLIKTRGQQVTLRCSPKSGHDTVSWYQQALGQGPQFIFQYYEEEERQRGNFPDRFSGHQFPNYSSELNVNALLLGDSALYLCASSLWSGAGELFFGEGSRLTVL.

The rearrangement joins TRBV10-1 to TRBJ2-7; TRBD2 is a possible D gene (5 bases). The CDR3 consists of 15 residues. Trimming stripped 2 bases from V and 2 bases from J, with 13 bases between. CDR1 and CDR2 from the germline V gene are WNHNN and SYGVQD (reference sequence). CDR3 region: CASSEGSPAAYEQYF. CDR3 in DNA: TGCGCCAGCAGTGAGGGGAGTCCAGCGGCCTACGAGCAGTACTTC.

This rearrangement joins TRBV10-2 to TRBJ2-1; 14 bases are shared with TRBD2. V was clipped by 4 bases and J by 9 bases; unmatched bases: 14. This CDR3 region has 18 residues. Germline CDR1 reads WSHSY; CDR2 reads SAAADI. For the CDR3, the DNA is TGCGCCAGCAGTGCCTATCTGGGGACTAGCGGGAGTGCGGGTGAGCAGTTCTTC. Encoded protein: CASSAYLGTSGSAGEQFF.

This chain uses TRBV2 with TRBJ1-2; D ambiguous. The length of the CDR3 is 16 residues. The germline V gene has CDR1 SNHLY and CDR2 FYNNEI. V was shortened by 4 bases and J by 5 bases, with 20 bases between the two germline ends. CDR3 nucleotides: TGTGCCAGCAGTGGTCTCGAGGCTGCCGCTGAGTATGGCTACACCTTC. Translation gives CASSGLEAAAEYGYTF.

CDR3 region: CASSEIWTSGSTGELFF. CDR3 DNA: TGTGCCAGCAGTGAAATCTGGACTAGCGGGAGTACCGGGGAGCTGTTTTTT. This chain links TRBV6-1 with TRBJ2-2, with TRBD2 identical over 13 bases. The CDR3 length is 17 residues. Trimming at V came to 2 bases and at J to 5 bases, leaving 5 bases not matched to a gene. Germline assignment: CDR1 MNHNS and CDR2 SASEGT.

The CDR3 bases are TGTGCCAGCAGCTTGGGAACAGGGGGGAACACCGGGGAGCTGTTTTTT. Translated: CASSLGTGGNTGELFF. The chain employs TRBV11-2 and TRBJ2-2; 8 bases are a match to TRBD1. This CDR3 spans 16 amino acids. V lost 3 bases to trimming and J lost 1 base; unmatched junction nucleotides: 4. Germline CDR1 SGHAT, CDR2 FQNNGV.

V gene TRBV30 combines with J gene TRBJ1-2; D gene uncertain. Germline CDR1 and CDR2: GTSNPN and SVGIG (reference sequence). The CDR3 is 12 amino acids. Trimming stripped 2 bases from V and 4 bases from J, with 8 bases between. Here the CDR3 DNA reads TGTGCCTGGAGTTGGGGATCCTATGGCTACACCTTC. It codes for CAWSWGSYGYTF.

This chain connects TRBV28 to TRBJ1-4; 9 bases agree with TRBD1. The CDR3 totals 15 residues. Germline V CDR1 and CDR2: MDHEN, SYDVKM. Germline trimming cut 6 bases from V and 5 bases from J; bases unmatched to any gene: 7. The CDR3 loop reads CASRGQGKGNEKLFF. In DNA form, the CDR3 reads TGTGCCAGCAGGGGACAGGGAAAGGGGAATGAAAAACTGTTTTTT.

The chain couples TRBV6-1 to TRBJ1-2, with a tentative D call TRBD1 (6 bases). Germline loops: CDR1 MNHNS, CDR2 SASEGT. V gave up 6 bases and J gave up 7 bases, with 9 bases separating them. The CDR3 runs to 11 residues. The CDR3 spells CASRQGVGYTF. In DNA, the CDR3 is TGTGCCAGCAGACAGGGAGTTGGCTACACCTTC.

This clone turned up a few times. The chain uses TRBV18 and TRBJ1-2, with D hard to call. Germline CDR1 reads KGHSH; CDR2 reads LQKENI. The CDR3 runs 13 residues. Trimming stripped 2 bases from V and 4 bases from J, with 8 bases between. CDR3 nucleotides: TGTGCCAGCTCACCAGAGTCAGCCTATGGCTACACCTTC. It codes for CASSPESAYGYTF.

CDR3 nucleotide sequence: TGTGCCAACTCCGGACTAGCGGGAACAGATACGCAGTATTTT. Encoded protein: CANSGLAGTDTQYF. V and J are TRBV10-3 and TRBJ2-3; 12 bases agree with TRBD2. This CDR3 has 14 amino acids. Germline V gene lookup returns CDR1 ENHRY and CDR2 SYGVKD. Losses at the gene ends were 10 bases for V and 3 bases for J; bases not matched to a gene: 5.

A few counts support this clone. This chain links TRBV5-4 with TRBJ2-7; TRBD1 aligns across 11 bases. From germline, CDR1 is SGHNT and CDR2 YYREEE (reference sequence). CDR3 length equals 15 residues. After removal of 4 bases from V and 7 bases from J, the junction contained 10 bases not matched to a gene. Written as DNA, the CDR3 is TGTGCCAGCAGCACACCGGGACAGGGGGTGAGGGAGCAGTACTTC. This encodes CASSTPGQGVREQYF. The complete variable domain, with remaining parts taken from reference TRBV5-4 and TRBJ2-7, reads ETGVTQSPTHLIKTRGQQVTLRCSSQSGHNTVSWYQQALGQGPQFIFQYYREEENGRGNFPPRFSGLQFPNYSSELNVNALELDDSALYLCASSTPGQGVREQYFGPGTRLTVT.

This sequence joins TRBV25-1 and TRBJ2-1; D uncertain. The CDR3 sequence is 10 residues long. Germline CDR1 MGHDK, CDR2 SYGVNS. V gave up 8 bases and J gave up 8 bases, with 7 bases separating them. The chain's CDR3 is CASGSDEQFF. CDR3 DNA sequence: TGTGCCAGCGGTTCAGATGAGCAGTTCTTC.

For this clone: At the DNA level, this CDR3 is encoded by other sequences in the same sample as well. The chain has TRBV4-1 and TRBJ2-1; no clear D. Germline V gene sequence: CDR1 MGHRA, CDR2 YSYEKL. Trimming removed 0 bases at V and 7 bases at J, with 4 bases between. The CDR3 has 12 amino acids. CDR3 DNA: TGCGCCAGCAGCCAAGACAGGAATGAGCAGTTCTTC. Translation: CASSQDRNEQFF.

The chain employs TRBV18 and TRBJ2-2; D uncertain. This CDR3 has 16 residues. Germline V gene sequence: CDR1 KGHSH, CDR2 LQKENI. V lost 4 bases and J lost 2, with 14 bases in between. CDR3 sequence reads: CASSQIFTRNTGELFF. The CDR3 DNA reads as TGTGCCAGCTCACAAATATTTACTCGAAACACCGGGGAGCTGTTTTTT.

As for this clone: Additional DNA sequences in this sample encode the identical CDR3. This chain uses TRBV11-2 with TRBJ2-1; no clear D gene. The V gene lost 2 bases and the J gene lost 8 bases, with 4 bases spanning the gap. The germline V gene has CDR1 SGHAT and CDR2 FQNNGV. This CDR3 comprises 11 residues. The CDR3 region is CASSLFDEQFF. The CDR3, as DNA: TGTGCCAGCAGCTTATTCGATGAGCAGTTCTTC.

This sequence joins TRBV19 and TRBJ2-2, with 8 bases aligning to TRBD1. CDR1 and CDR2 (germline): LNHDA, SQIVND (reference sequence). J gave up 3 bases and V 5 bases, and 11 bases lay outside the gene matches. The CDR3 length is 17 residues. The CDR3 spells CASSPQGARLYTGELFF. The CDR3 DNA sequence: TGTGCCAGTAGTCCTCAGGGGGCACGTCTTTACACCGGGGAGCTGTTTTTT.

This clone appeared once. The chain recombines TRBV2 with TRBJ1-1; D gene unclear. Trimming pared 2 bases from V and 11 bases from J, leaving 15 bases between. Germline lookup yields CDR1 SNHLY and CDR2 FYNNEI. The CDR3 extends over 13 amino acids. The CDR3 DNA sequence: TGTGCCAGCAGTGAAAATGAGAACCGAGAGGCTTTCTTT. Protein product: CASSENENREAFF.

This rearrangement joins TRBV2 to TRBJ2-4; 11 positions agree with TRBD2. Per germline, CDR1 SNHLY and CDR2 FYNNEI. The CDR3 length is 17 residues. The junction had 10 bases not matched to a gene; V was cut back by 6 bases and J by 3 bases. The DNA of the CDR3 is TGTGCCAGCAGAGGAACTAGCGGGAGATTTGGCAAAAACATTCAGTACTTC. It yields the protein CASRGTSGRFGKNIQYF.

The chain combines TRBV7-2 with TRBJ1-5; D remains unclear. The CDR3 consists of 15 residues. In germline, CDR1 is SGHTA, CDR2 FQGNSA. Deletions cut 1 base from V and 7 bases from J, with 14 bases between. This CDR3 reads CASSLDSLSGQPQHF. The CDR3 bases are TGTGCCAGCAGCTTAGATTCCTTATCGGGGCAGCCCCAGCATTTT.

This clone was detected a few times. The chain uses TRBV5-4 and TRBJ2-7; 7 nucleotides agree with TRBD2. The V gene's germline CDR1 is SGHNT and CDR2 YYREEE (reference sequence). Losses at the gene ends were 5 bases for V and 3 bases for J; bases not matched to a gene: 11. The CDR3 totals 15 residues. CDR3 region: CASRRGGTTDYEQYF. CDR3 in DNA: TGTGCCAGCAGGAGGGGAGGGACCACAGACTACGAGCAGTACTTC.

The chain couples TRBV7-2 to TRBJ2-5; 10 bases match TRBD2. CDR1 SGHTA and CDR2 FQGNSA come from the germline V gene. J lost 1 base, V lost 1 base, and 3 bases had no gene match. The CDR3 is made up of 16 amino acids. The CDR3 is CASSLGSGRGQETQYF. The CDR3 DNA follows: TGTGCCAGCAGCTTAGGCAGCGGGAGGGGCCAAGAGACCCAGTACTTC.

With regard to this clone: This CDR3 is also generated by other DNA sequences in the sample. This chain connects TRBV5-1 to TRBJ2-2, with D uncertain. Germline CDR1 is SGHRS and CDR2 is YFSETQ. The CDR3 totals 14 residues. Trimming removed 2 bases at V and 2 bases at J, with 7 bases between. CDR3 loop: CASSFMGNTGELFF. The CDR3 region has the DNA TGCGCCAGCAGCTTTATGGGTAACACCGGGGAGCTGTTTTTT.

This rearrangement joins TRBV11-2 to TRBJ2-1, with D uncertain. The V gene lost 5 bases and the J gene lost 0 bases, with 8 bases spanning the gap. This CDR3 comprises 14 residues. Germline values: CDR1 SGHAT, CDR2 FQNNGV. The CDR3 nucleotides read TGTGCCAGCAGCGGGAAAAACTCCTACAATGAGCAGTTCTTC. This encodes CASSGKNSYNEQFF.

The V and J genes are TRBV7-9 and TRBJ2-2; a weak D match, TRBD1 (6 bases). The CDR3 covers 15 residues. Germline V gene sequence: CDR1 SEHNR, CDR2 FQNEAQ (reference sequence). Trimming pared 3 bases from V and 3 bases from J, leaving 11 bases between. The CDR3 region is CASSLMDRDTGELFF. DNA for the CDR3: TGTGCCAGCAGCTTGATGGACAGAGACACCGGGGAGCTGTTTTTT. The whole variable domain, filled in from reference TRBV7-9 and TRBJ2-2, reads DTGVSQNPRHKITKRGQNVTFRCDPISEHNRLYWYRQTLGQGPEFLTYFQNEAQLEKSRLLSDRFSAERPKGSFSTLEIQRTEQGDSAMYLCASSLMDRDTGELFFGEGSRLTVL.

This clone was found many times. The V and J genes are TRBV5-4 and TRBJ2-1; 11 bases are shared with TRBD2. The CDR3 has 15 residues. J lost 12 bases, V lost 7 bases, and 15 bases had no gene match. Looked up from germline, CDR1 is SGHNT and CDR2 is YYREEE (reference sequence). The CDR3 is CASAPGTSGAQGQFF. CDR3 coding DNA: TGTGCCAGCGCTCCCGGGACTAGCGGCGCACAGGGGCAGTTCTTC.

For this clone: This could be a read error, since a much larger clone is one nucleotide away. Different DNA sequences within this sample yield the same CDR3. The chain has TRBV6-1 and TRBJ1-1; no reliable D call. Germline V gene sequence: CDR1 MNHNS, CDR2 SASEGT. CDR3 length: 13 amino acids. The CDR3 loop is CASTLSVNTEAFF. CDR3 coding DNA: TGTGCCAGCACCCTGTCGGTGAACACTGAAGCCTTCTTT.